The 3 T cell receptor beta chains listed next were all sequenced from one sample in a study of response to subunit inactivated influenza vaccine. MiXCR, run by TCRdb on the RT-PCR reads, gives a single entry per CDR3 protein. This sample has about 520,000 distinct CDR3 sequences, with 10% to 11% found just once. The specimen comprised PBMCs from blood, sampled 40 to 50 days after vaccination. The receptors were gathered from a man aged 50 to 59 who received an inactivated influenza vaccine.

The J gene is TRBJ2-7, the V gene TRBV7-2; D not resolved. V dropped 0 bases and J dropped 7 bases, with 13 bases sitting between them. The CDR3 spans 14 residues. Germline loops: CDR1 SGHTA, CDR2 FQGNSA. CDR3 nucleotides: TGTGCCAGCAGCTTAGCTCCGGGTAGGGTAGAGCAGTACTTC. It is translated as CASSLAPGRVEQYF. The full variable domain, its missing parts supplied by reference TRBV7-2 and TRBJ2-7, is GAGVSQSPSNKVTEKGKDVELRCDPISGHTALYWYRQSLGQGLEFLIYFQGNSAPDKSGLPSDRFSAERTGGSVSTLTIQRTQQEDSAVYLCASSLAPGRVEQYFGPGTRLTVT.

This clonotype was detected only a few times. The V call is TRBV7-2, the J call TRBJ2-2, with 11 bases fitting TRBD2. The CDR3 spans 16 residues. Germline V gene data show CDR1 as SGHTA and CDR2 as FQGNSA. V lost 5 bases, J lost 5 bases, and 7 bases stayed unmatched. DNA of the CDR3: TGTGCCAGCAGCATCACTACTAGCGGGGGTACCGGGGAGCTGTTTTTT. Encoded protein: CASSITTSGGTGELFF.

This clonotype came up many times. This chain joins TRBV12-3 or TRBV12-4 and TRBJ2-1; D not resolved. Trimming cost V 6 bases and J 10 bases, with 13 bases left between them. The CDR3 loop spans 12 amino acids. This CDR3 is CASREESSEQFF. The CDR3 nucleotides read TGTGCCAGCAGGGAAGAGTCTTCGGAGCAGTTCTTC.